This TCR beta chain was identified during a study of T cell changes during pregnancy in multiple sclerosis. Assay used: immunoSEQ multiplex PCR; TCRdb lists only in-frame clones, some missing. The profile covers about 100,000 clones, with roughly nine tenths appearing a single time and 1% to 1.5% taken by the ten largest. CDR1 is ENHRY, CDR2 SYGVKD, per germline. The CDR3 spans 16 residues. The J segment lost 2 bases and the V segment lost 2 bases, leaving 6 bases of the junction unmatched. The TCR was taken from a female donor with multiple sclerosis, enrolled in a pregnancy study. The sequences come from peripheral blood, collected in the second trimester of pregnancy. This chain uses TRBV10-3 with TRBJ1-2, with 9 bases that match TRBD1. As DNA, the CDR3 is TGTGCCATCAGTGAGGCGGGACAGGGCGGGAACTATGGCTACACCTTC. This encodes CAISEAGQGGNYGYTF.